In this sample, the clone carrying this TCR beta chain turned up many times. The source of the sample is a study of early T cells in non-severe SARS-CoV-2 infection. At the level of the study: Unsorted whole blood bulk RNA was sequenced, with unpaired chains.

TCRdb used MiXCR to reprocess the 5' RACE reads, holding one entry per CDR3 protein. Here the sample spans fewer than 100,000 distinct CDR3 sequences, approximately 6% being singletons. CDR1 is SGHTA, CDR2 FQGNSA, per germline. Trimming removed 1 base from V and 1 base from J, with 8 bases in between. The CDR3 length is 15 residues. The material sequenced was whole blood. The sequence was obtained from an adult who was a healthcare worker with PCR-confirmed SARS-CoV-2 infection or an uninfected control (not recorded which). This chain uses TRBV7-2 with TRBJ2-4; D is unclear. CDR3 nucleotides: TGTGCCAGCAGCTTAGTGGGTGGTGCCAAAAACATTCAGTACTTC. The encoded protein is CASSLVGGAKNIQYF.